This T cell receptor (beta chain) was retrieved from a study of blood T cells in healthy people across ages. Extractions gave at least 5 micrograms of total RNA per sample. Sample-barcoded 5' priming and a J-beta primer mix drove a second PCR of roughly 6 to 12 cycles. There were at least 2.5 million CDR3-containing paired-end reads obtained from each sample. TCRdb reprocessed the 5' RACE reads via MiXCR and lists one record per CDR3 protein. The repertoire consists of some 1.5 million distinct CDR3 sequences, with about 42% occurring once and the leading ten covering around 4%. Study results and limitations: Relative to aged donors, long-lived donors carried more naive CD4+ cells and displayed higher diversity.

The CDR3 spans 13 residues. Germline values: CDR1 DFQATT, CDR2 SNEGSKA (reference sequence). As concerns this clonotype: Its specificity is not known.

The chain combines TRBV20-1 with TRBJ2-1; 7 bases are shared with TRBD1. Sequencing was performed on blood. The clonotype was recovered from a woman younger than 30 in good health. The CDR3 reads CGTDTGVYNEQFF. In nucleotides, the CDR3 is TGCGGTACGGATACAGGGGTCTACAATGAGCAGTTCTTC.